The T cell receptor beta chain described here comes from a study of blood T cells in healthy people across ages. About the research overall: For every two T cells, template switching captured about one barcoded beta molecule.

This clonotype was counted only a few times. Antigen: not known. J gave up 3 bases and V 7 bases, and 3 bases lay outside the gene matches. Germline CDR1 reads SQVTM; CDR2 reads ANQGSEA. The CDR3 has 13 amino acids. Isolation recovered at least 7 million PBMCs from every sample. Study-level results: Investigators treated diversity estimates from one million T cells as underestimates.

PCR was performed a second time for about 6 to 12 cycles using a sample-barcoded 5' primer and a J-beta primer mix. TCRdb used MiXCR to reprocess the 5' RACE reads, holding one entry per CDR3 protein. Of under 800,000 distinct CDR3 sequences listed, 43% were seen once; the top ten hold roughly 19%. This receptor was taken from a woman in her sixties or seventies in good health. The specimen was blood. The J gene is TRBJ2-3, the V gene TRBV29-1, with 11 bases that match TRBD2. CDR3 loop: CSASGRFTDTQYF. CDR3 in DNA: TGCAGCGCTAGCGGGAGGTTTACAGATACGCAGTATTTT.